This paragraph reports one T cell receptor (beta chain). Its cognate antigen has yet to be identified. The record has no base qualities; no much larger clone is one base away. The sample belongs to a study of blood T cell repertoires in COVID-19 (TCRdb year 2020). General notes on the study: The collaborator samples originated in the United States, Italy and Spain and spanned the acute and convalescent phases of COVID-19. The material from the prospective study consisted of cDNA or gDNA derived from T cells, B-cell-depleted T cells, or PBMCs. The dataset comprised deeply sampled blood TCRbeta repertoires from subjects exposed to, actively infected with, or recovered from COVID-19. The repertoires were released in a freely available public database intended as a resource for research on the immune response to SARS-CoV-2. Samples were obtained from the ongoing ImmuneRACE study (first 160 participants) and from some 1,300 subjects provided by 6 global collaborators. A de-identified subject ID, COVID-19 status, age in years and sex were almost always included in the sample metadata. Where HLA class I and class II types were available, the types were taken from metadata supplied by the sample provider, not from assay-based typing. Broad study findings and their caveats: Clinical and demographic metadata were provided uncurated, with the amount varying by source and participant.

In the germline V gene, CDR1 corresponds to KGHSH and CDR2 to LQKENI. Trimming takes 1 base off V and 6 bases off J; junction bases not matched to a gene: 8. The CDR3 covers 15 residues, taking in both the cysteine and the phenylalanine. Here the CDR3 DNA is all that survives: 45 bases in frame from base 1. TCRbeta CDR3 regions were amplified from genomic DNA using the immunoSEQ Assay, a bias-controlled multiplex PCR. In the paper's pipeline: The number of nucleated cells in each sample was estimated from the amplification of reference gene primers within the assay. Sequence reads were collapsed and filtered to measure the absolute abundance of every unique TCRbeta CDR3 rearrangement. For each sample, productive Simpson clonality was calculated as the square root of Simpson's diversity index across productive rearrangements. Not all clones reach the TCRdb copy of this immuneACCESS table, which keeps in-frame sequences only. Checked studies attribute under half of the gap to unresolved V genes and leave the rest unexplained. V and J calls and clone size follow that table, whereas D and trimming were derived from the DNA. This sample is represented by 65,000 to 75,000 clones; approximately 83% of them were singletons. The top ten clones comprise just over 4.5% of the sample.

Each collaborating institution followed its own protocols to collect whole blood in K2EDTA tubes. For TCRbeta analysis, collaborators shipped samples in one of three forms: frozen whole blood, isolated PBMCs, or DNA extracted from either of those sample types. Sequencing was done on a sample of peripheral blood. This clonotype was obtained from a woman aged 60-75 years with acute or convalescent COVID-19. This chain joins TRBV18 to TRBJ2-7, and 8 bases in between align with TRBD2. The CDR3 amino acid sequence is: CASSPRAGGSSEQYF. The DNA reads TGTGCCAGCTCACCACGGGCGGGGGGTTCGTCCGAGCAGTACTTC.